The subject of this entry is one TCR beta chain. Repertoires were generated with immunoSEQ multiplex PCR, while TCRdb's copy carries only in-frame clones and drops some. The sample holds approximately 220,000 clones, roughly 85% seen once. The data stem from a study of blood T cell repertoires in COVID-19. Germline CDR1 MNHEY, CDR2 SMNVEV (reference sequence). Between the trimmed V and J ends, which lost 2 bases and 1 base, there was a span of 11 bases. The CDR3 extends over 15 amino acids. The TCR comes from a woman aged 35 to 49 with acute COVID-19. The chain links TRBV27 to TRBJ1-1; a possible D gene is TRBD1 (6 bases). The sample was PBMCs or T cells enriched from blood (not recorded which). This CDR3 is CASSLGRGRNTEAFF. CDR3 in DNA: TGTGCCAGCAGTTTAGGCAGGGGAAGGAACACTGAAGCTTTCTTT.